A single sample is the source of the 26 T cell receptor beta chains below, sequenced in a study of control samples from healthy donors and cancer patients. The table came from immunoSEQ multiplex PCR; TCRdb's copy has only in-frame clones and leaves some out. Among approximately 52,000 clones listed, approximately 86% were seen once. Specimen: PBMCs. The receptors were sampled from a man in his 60s with head and neck cancer.

The V and J genes are TRBV6-5 and TRBJ2-5, with D perhaps assigned TRBD1 or TRBD2 (5 bases each). V was cut by 7 bases and J by 6 bases, with 15 bases left in between. The CDR3 loop spans 13 amino acids. Germline V gives CDR1 MNHEY, CDR2 SVGAGI. The CDR3 is CASMGPWGKTQYF. The CDR3 region has the DNA TGTGCCAGCATGGGACCCTGGGGGAAGACCCAGTACTTC.

The chain has TRBV6-5 and TRBJ1-3, with D possibly matching TRBD1 (5 bases). Trimming pared 5 bases from V and 4 bases from J, leaving 9 bases between. The CDR3 is made up of 13 amino acids. From germline, CDR1 is MNHEY and CDR2 SVGAGI. CDR3 DNA sequence: TGTGCCAGCAGTCCCCGACAGGGAAACACCATATATTTT. Protein: CASSPRQGNTIYF.

The J gene is TRBJ2-3, the V gene TRBV5-1; 11 bases align to TRBD1. Looked up from germline, CDR1 is SGHRS and CDR2 is YFSETQ. Unmatched junction bases numbered 2, after V lost 4 bases and J lost 1 base. This CDR3 is 15 amino acids long. The CDR3 is CASSKGQGGTDTQYF. The DNA of the CDR3 is TGCGCCAGCAGCAAGGGACAGGGGGGCACAGATACGCAGTATTTT.

The chain has TRBV27 and TRBJ2-3, with 7 bases aligning to TRBD1. The CDR3 is 13 residues long. V shed 8 bases, J shed 6 bases, and the junction held 8 bases outside the gene matches. The germline V gene has CDR1 MNHEY and CDR2 SMNVEV (reference sequence). The CDR3 loop reads CASGRDRVDTQYF. For the CDR3, the DNA is TGTGCCAGCGGCCGCGACAGGGTGGATACGCAGTATTTT.

This chain uses TRBV3-1 (or the pseudogene TRBV3-2) with TRBJ2-6; the D is unclear. The CDR3 is 16 residues long. Per the germline V gene, CDR1 is LGHDT and CDR2 is YNNKEL (reference sequence). V gave up 3 bases and J gave up 0 bases, with 9 bases separating them. The CDR3 region is CASSQSRSSGANVLTF. CDR3 sequence (DNA): TGTGCCAGCAGCCAGTCCCGAAGCTCTGGGGCCAACGTCCTGACTTTC.

J is TRBJ1-4 and V is TRBV19, with a tentative D call TRBD1 (5 bases). The germline V and J ends were trimmed by 6 bases and 8 bases, with 19 bases remaining between them. The CDR3 totals 15 residues. In germline, CDR1 is LNHDA, CDR2 SQIVND (reference sequence). CDR3 loop: CASSAPGRRGEKLFF. CDR3 DNA sequence: TGTGCCAGTAGCGCTCCGGGGCGGAGGGGCGAAAAACTGTTTTTT.

The rearrangement links TRBV5-6 to TRBJ2-1; TRBD1 matches 9 bases. With V trimmed by 3 bases and J by 4 bases, 5 bases remained unmatched. The CDR3 has 15 residues. Germline V lookup: CDR1 SGHDT, CDR2 YYEEEE. This CDR3 is CASSYRGLIYNEQFF. The CDR3 coding sequence is TGTGCCAGCAGCTACAGGGGGCTTATATACAATGAGCAGTTCTTC.

The genes are TRBV6-5 and TRBJ1-1; TRBD1 is a possible D gene (5 bases). Germline V gene data show CDR1 as MNHEY and CDR2 as SVGAGI. This CDR3 spans 15 amino acids. V dropped 5 bases and J dropped 3 bases, with 16 bases sitting between them. In DNA, the CDR3 is TGTGCCAGCAGTATCTCCTTAGTAGGGGACACTGAAGCTTTCTTT. It translates to CASSISLVGDTEAFF.

The chain recombines TRBV5-1 with TRBJ1-4, with a weak D call TRBD1 (5 bases). Per the germline V gene, CDR1 is SGHRS and CDR2 is YFSETQ. The V gene lost 2 bases and the J gene lost 4 bases, with 12 bases spanning the gap. The CDR3 runs to 15 residues. The CDR3 DNA reads as TGCGCCAGCAGCTTAGCTACGGGGGTTAATGAAAAACTGTTTTTT. Its translation: CASSLATGVNEKLFF.

The chain has TRBV24-1 and TRBJ2-7, with TRBD1 identical over 10 bases. V dropped 2 bases and J dropped 5; count of bases not matched to a gene: 8. The CDR3 extends over 16 amino acids. Germline CDR1 KGHDR, CDR2 SFDVKD. In DNA, the CDR3 is TGTGCCACCAGTGATTCCCGACAGGGGGCAAGCAACGAGCAGTACTTC. Translating gives CATSDSRQGASNEQYF.

This clone has just a few counts. Germline and junction disagree at one end, which may indicate a read error. The rearrangement links TRBV5-1 to TRBJ1-2; 7 bases agree with TRBD1. Germline V CDR1 and CDR2: SGHRS, YFSETQ. The CDR3 spans 12 residues. The CDR3 loop reads CASSFGQAVISF. CDR3 sequence (DNA): TGCGCCAGCAGCTTTGGACAGGCCGTTATCTCCTTC.

The V and J genes are TRBV9 and TRBJ2-7; D is possibly TRBD1 (5 bases). This CDR3 has 13 residues. CDR1 and CDR2 from the germline V gene are SGDLS and YYNGEE. The ends were cut back, 2 bases at V and 6 bases at J, with 12 bases in the middle. CDR3 sequence: CASSVAGSGEQYF. In nucleotides, the CDR3 is TGTGCCAGCAGCGTCGCAGGGTCAGGCGAGCAGTACTTC.

The rearrangement joins TRBV11-2 to TRBJ2-2, with 9 bases lining up with TRBD1. CDR3 length: 15 amino acids. With V trimmed by 4 bases and J by 3 bases, 3 bases remained unmatched. Germline CDR1 reads SGHAT; CDR2 reads FQNNGV. The CDR3, as DNA: TGTGCCAGCAGCTGGGGGACAGGGTACACCGGGGAGCTGTTTTTT. This gives the protein CASSWGTGYTGELFF.

The chain couples TRBV19 to TRBJ2-7, with 7 positions matching TRBD1. Trimming at V came to 6 bases and at J to 3 bases, leaving 11 bases not matched to a gene. This CDR3 has 15 amino acids. CDR1 is LNHDA, CDR2 SQIVND, per germline (reference sequence). CDR3: CASSRDRTSDYEQYF. The CDR3, as DNA: TGTGCCAGTAGCCGGGACAGAACTTCTGACTACGAGCAGTACTTC.

The chain links TRBV7-3 to TRBJ1-6, with D tentatively TRBD1 (6 bases). This CDR3 is built from 15 residues. CDR1 and CDR2 from the germline V gene are SGHTA and FQGTGA. V lost 4 bases, J lost 10 bases, and 17 bases lay in between. CDR3 in amino acids: CASSWTAGVESPLHF. CDR3 nucleotides: TGTGCCAGCAGCTGGACAGCGGGTGTAGAATCACCCCTCCACTTT.

Only one count was recorded for this clone. V is TRBV19 and J is TRBJ1-6; TRBD1 agrees at 7 bases. Losses at the gene ends were 5 bases for V and 7 bases for J; bases not matched to a gene: 14. Germline V CDR1 and CDR2: LNHDA, SQIVND (reference sequence). The CDR3 is 17 residues long. The CDR3 coding sequence is TGTGCCAGTAGTGCCCGAACCACACAGGGGCCCAATTCACCCCTCCACTTT. This codes for CASSARTTQGPNSPLHF.

V and J are TRBV29-1 and TRBJ2-3, with D unresolved. V lost 0 bases and J 6 bases, leaving 13 bases between the germline ends. The CDR3 loop spans 14 amino acids. Germline V gives CDR1 SQVTM, CDR2 ANQGSEA. Here the CDR3 DNA reads TGCAGCGTTGAAGACCTCACATTTAGGGATACGCAGTATTTT. It is translated as CSVEDLTFRDTQYF.

The chain carries TRBV2 and TRBJ2-2; tentatively, D is TRBD1 or TRBD2 (6 bases each). The V end lost 3 bases, the J end lost 0 bases, and 11 bases lay between the germline ends. Germline loops: CDR1 SNHLY, CDR2 FYNNEI. CDR3 length: 16 residues. This CDR3 is CASSERGAANTGELFF. The CDR3 coding sequence is TGTGCCAGCAGTGAGAGGGGGGCGGCGAACACCGGGGAGCTGTTTTTT.

V gene TRBV5-1 combines with J gene TRBJ2-1; 10 positions match TRBD2. The CDR3 consists of 14 residues. Germline V gives CDR1 SGHRS, CDR2 YFSETQ. V shed 3 bases and J 8 bases; nucleotides not matched to a gene: 5. The CDR3 loop reads CASSSIAGGYEQFF. CDR3 DNA sequence: TGCGCCAGCAGCTCTATAGCGGGAGGCTATGAGCAGTTCTTC. The variable domain in full, completed from reference TRBV5-1 and TRBJ2-1, reads KAGVTQTPRYLIKTRGQQVTLSCSPISGHRSVSWYQQTPGQGLQFLFEYFSETQRNKGNFPGRFSGRQFSNSRSEMNVSTLELGDSALYLCASSSIAGGYEQFFGPGTRLTVL.

This clone was counted once. The gene calls are TRBV5-1 and TRBJ1-1, with D maybe TRBD1 (6 bases). The germline gives CDR1 SGHRS, CDR2 YFSETQ. V was shortened by 0 bases and J by 3 bases, with 6 bases between the two germline ends. There are 13 residues in the CDR3. CDR3 nucleotide sequence: TGCGCCAGCAGCTTGGACAGGGACACTGAAGCTTTCTTT. Translation gives CASSLDRDTEAFF.

This rearrangement joins TRBV27 to TRBJ2-7; D could derive from TRBD1 or TRBD2 (6 bases each). There are 15 residues in the CDR3. Per germline, CDR1 MNHEY and CDR2 SMNVEV (reference sequence). Trimming removed 3 bases from V and 5 bases from J, with 17 bases in between. The CDR3 reads CASSFRPGAPDEQYF. CDR3 in DNA: TGTGCCAGCAGTTTCCGTCCGGGGGCGCCAGACGAGCAGTACTTC.

The chain carries TRBV6-5 and TRBJ2-7; a possible D gene is TRBD1 (6 bases). CDR3 length: 15 amino acids. Trimming cost V 0 bases and J 4 bases, with 13 bases left between them. Looked up from germline, CDR1 is MNHEY and CDR2 is SVGAGI. The CDR3 sequence is CASSYSGASPYEQYF. The CDR3 nucleotides read TGTGCCAGCAGTTACTCGGGGGCCTCCCCTTACGAGCAGTACTTC.

Comments on this clone: At the DNA level, this CDR3 is encoded by other sequences in the same sample as well. This sequence joins TRBV29-1 and TRBJ2-7, with 9 bases fitting TRBD2. The V gene's germline CDR1 is SQVTM and CDR2 ANQGSEA. After removal of 1 base from V and 3 bases from J, the junction contained 7 bases not matched to a gene. The CDR3 extends over 15 amino acids. CDR3 amino acids: CSVEASGKGGYEQYF. The CDR3 nucleotides are TGCAGCGTTGAAGCTAGCGGGAAGGGGGGCTACGAGCAGTACTTC.

The rearrangement links TRBV29-1 to TRBJ2-5; perhaps TRBD1 as D (6 bases). The germline V and J ends were trimmed by 7 bases and 2 bases, with 20 bases remaining between them. From germline, CDR1 is SQVTM and CDR2 ANQGSEA. The length of the CDR3 is 15 residues. The CDR3 protein is CSARVGTNHQETQYF. CDR3 coding DNA: TGCAGCGCCCGAGTTGGGACAAATCATCAAGAGACCCAGTACTTC.

V usage is TRBV5-6 and J usage is TRBJ2-4; possibly TRBD1 for D (5 bases). The CDR3 is made up of 11 amino acids. CDR1 and CDR2 from the germline V gene are SGHDT and YYEEEE. The germline V and J ends were trimmed by 3 bases and 14 bases, with 12 bases remaining between them. The CDR3 DNA reads TGTGCCAGCAGCTCCGGACATCTTGAGTACTTC. This codes for CASSSGHLEYF.

The table lists this clone with a few counts. The J gene is TRBJ2-3, the V gene TRBV4-3; 12 bases fit TRBD2. From germline, CDR1 is LGHNA and CDR2 YSLEER. This CDR3 region has 18 residues. V dropped 0 bases and J dropped 4; count of bases not matched to a gene: 8. CDR3 sequence (DNA): TGCGCCAGCAGCCAAGATCTAGCGGGAGGGCTGTTGGCAGATACGCAGTATTTT. It encodes CASSQDLAGGLLADTQYF.